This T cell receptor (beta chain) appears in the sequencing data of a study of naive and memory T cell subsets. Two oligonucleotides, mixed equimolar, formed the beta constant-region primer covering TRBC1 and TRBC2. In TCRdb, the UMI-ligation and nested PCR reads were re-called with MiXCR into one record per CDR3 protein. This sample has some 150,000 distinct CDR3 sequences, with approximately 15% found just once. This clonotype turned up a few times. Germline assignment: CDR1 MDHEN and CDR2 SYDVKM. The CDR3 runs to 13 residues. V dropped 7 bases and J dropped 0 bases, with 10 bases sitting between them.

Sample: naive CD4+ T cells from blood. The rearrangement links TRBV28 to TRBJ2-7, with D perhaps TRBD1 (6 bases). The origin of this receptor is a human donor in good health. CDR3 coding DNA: TGTGCCAGCAACGGGACACCCTCCTACGAGCAGTACTTC. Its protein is CASNGTPSYEQYF.